The present T cell receptor (beta chain) was sequenced within a study of CD8+CD57+ T cells in acquired aplastic anemia. For the study at large: Sorted CD4+ and CD8+ cell DNA averaged around 3.3 ug. Healthy donors averaged around 10 million reads for CD4+ cells. Study observations and caveats: Patients and controls shared roughly 28 CD8+ CDR3 sequences, which appeared highly expressed in patients and within their immunodominant clones. Controls and patients did not differ significantly in CD8+ Simpson's diversity.

Deletions cut 1 base from V and 6 bases from J, with 8 bases between. Germline V gene sequence: CDR1 LNHDA, CDR2 SQIVND (reference sequence). The CDR3 contains 13 residues. TCR beta VDJ and CDR3 profiling used genomic DNA as template. In TCRdb, the reads were re-called with MiXCR into one record per CDR3 protein. The repertoire holds about 81,000 distinct CDR3 sequences, with 40% to 50% as singletons. A remark on this clonotype: Its antigen remains unidentified.

Sequenced: sorted CD4+, CD8+, or CD8+CD57+ T cells (not recorded which) from PBMCs. The receptor was derived from a human donor in good health, serving as a control. V usage is TRBV19 and J usage is TRBJ2-3; no clear D gene. The CDR3 here is CASSIVLWDTQYF. Written as DNA, the CDR3 is TGTGCCAGTAGTATAGTATTGTGGGATACGCAGTATTTT.